Shown below are 27 T cell receptor beta chains from a single sample sequenced in a study of T cells in Graves' hyperthyroidism and ophthalmopathy. RNA transcripts yielded amplified TCR beta CDR3 regions. HTBI primers were used for first-round RT-PCR of the TCR CDR3. In TCRdb, the multiplex PCR reads were re-called with MiXCR into one record per CDR3 protein. The profile covers 490,000 or so distinct CDR3 sequences, with 46% appearing a single time and about two fifths taken by the ten largest. Specimen: peripheral blood or thyroid tissue (not recorded which). Receptors originate from an adult woman with Graves' disease, either hyperthyroidism or ophthalmopathy (not recorded which).

This clonotype was found a few times. V and J are TRBV20-1 and TRBJ2-3; D not resolved. This CDR3 region has 9 residues. Trimming took off 5 bases at V and 9 bases at J, with 6 bases between the two ends. The germline V gene has CDR1 DFQATT and CDR2 SNEGSKA (reference sequence). The CDR3 DNA is TGCAGTGCTCCTGAGACGCAGTATTTT. Translating it yields CSAPETQYF.

CDR3 DNA: TGTGCCAGCAGTGAACGGGGCCATATGACGAATGAGCAGTTCTTC. Protein: CASSERGHMTNEQFF. V and J are TRBV2 and TRBJ2-5; either TRBD1 or TRBD2 may fit D (5 bases each). The J call may be incorrect, as the DNA end agrees better with TRBJ2-1. Per germline, CDR1 SNHLY and CDR2 FYNNEI. The length of the CDR3 is 15 residues.

The chain links TRBV6-2 or TRBV6-3 to TRBJ2-6; D unclear. V was clipped by 8 bases and J by 0 bases, with 17 bases between them. Germline V lookup: CDR1 MNHEY, CDR2 SVGEGT. The CDR3 sequence is 17 residues long. The CDR3 DNA reads TGTGCCAGCGCCTCCGGGTCTACCTACTCTGGGGCCAACGTCCTGACTTTC. It translates to CASASGSTYSGANVLTF.

The chain carries TRBV9 and TRBJ1-1; the match to TRBD1 covers 7 bases. V dropped 5 bases and J dropped 8; count of bases not matched to a gene: 9. This CDR3 has 13 amino acids. Germline CDR1 and CDR2: SGDLS and YYNGEE. The CDR3 loop is CASRIGGRGEAFF. CDR3 DNA sequence: TGTGCCAGCAGGATAGGGGGCCGAGGGGAAGCTTTCTTT.

The chain recombines TRBV7-2 with TRBJ2-7; TRBD1 agrees at 9 bases. With V trimmed by 6 bases and J by 3 bases, 9 bases remained unmatched. This CDR3 comprises 15 residues. From germline, CDR1 is SGHTA and CDR2 FQGNSA. The CDR3 reads CASSEWTGEGYEQYF. The CDR3, as DNA: TGTGCCAGCAGTGAATGGACAGGGGAAGGCTACGAGCAGTACTTC.

The gene calls are TRBV15 and TRBJ1-3; D is ambiguous. The germline CDR1 and CDR2 sequences are LNHNV and YYDKDF (reference sequence). CDR3 length: 13 amino acids. Trimming removed 5 bases at V and 0 bases at J, with 5 bases between. The CDR3 DNA sequence: TGTGCCACCAGCTACCTCTCTGGAAACACCATATATTTT. This translates into CATSYLSGNTIYF.

This clonotype was counted between two and nine times. The genes are TRBV29-1 and TRBJ2-7, with TRBD1 identical over 8 bases. CDR3 size: 13 residues. The junction had 8 bases not matched to a gene; V was cut back by 5 bases and J by 5 bases. Looked up from germline, CDR1 is SQVTM and CDR2 is ANQGSEA. The CDR3: CSVLKTGEDEQYF. The CDR3 coding sequence is TGCAGCGTTCTAAAGACAGGGGAGGACGAGCAGTACTTC.

The rearrangement uses TRBV28 and TRBJ2-2, with TRBD1 identical over 7 bases. Trimming at V came to 6 bases and at J to 5 bases, leaving 3 bases not matched to a gene. The CDR3 covers 13 residues. Per germline, CDR1 MDHEN and CDR2 SYDVKM. The CDR3 protein is CASRHRGTGELFF. The DNA for the CDR3 is TGTGCCAGCAGGCACAGGGGTACCGGGGAGCTGTTTTTT.

The chain carries TRBV20-1 and TRBJ1-4, with D possibly matching TRBD1 (6 bases). With 7 bases removed from V and 7 bases from J, the gap between germline ends came to 22 bases. The CDR3 runs to 15 residues. Per germline, CDR1 DFQATT and CDR2 SNEGSKA (reference sequence). Here the CDR3 DNA reads TGCAGTGACAGGGAGCCGACAGGAGCAGGTGAAAAACTGTTTTTT. This sequence encodes CSDREPTGAGEKLFF.

The gene calls are TRBV28 and TRBJ1-4; perhaps TRBD1 as D (5 bases). The V gene lost 6 bases and the J gene lost 5 bases, with 16 bases spanning the gap. Germline loops: CDR1 MDHEN, CDR2 SYDVKM. This CDR3 comprises 15 residues. CDR3 nucleotides: TGTGCCAGCAGCTTCCCGGGGCTTTTGAATGAAAAACTGTTTTTT. Residues: CASSFPGLLNEKLFF.

The chain couples TRBV7-9 to TRBJ1-2; 7 bases map to TRBD1. There are 13 residues in the CDR3. Germline V gene sequence: CDR1 SEHNR, CDR2 FQNEAQ (reference sequence). V shed 5 bases, J shed 6 bases, and the junction held 6 bases outside the gene matches. CDR3 amino acids: CASSPTGFDGYTF. The CDR3 DNA reads TGTGCCAGCAGCCCGACAGGGTTCGATGGCTACACCTTC.

The rearrangement uses TRBV2 and TRBJ2-5; D perhaps matches TRBD1 (5 bases). V was pared by 1 base and J by 2 bases, with 11 bases between. The CDR3 covers 15 residues. Germline CDR1 reads SNHLY; CDR2 reads FYNNEI. The chain's CDR3 is CASSEEPTVQETQYF. In nucleotides, the CDR3 is TGTGCCAGCAGTGAAGAACCGACAGTTCAAGAGACCCAGTACTTC.

The chain carries TRBV10-3 and TRBJ1-5, with a weak D call TRBD1 (6 bases). The CDR3 is made up of 12 amino acids. Germline CDR1 ENHRY, CDR2 SYGVKD. The V gene lost 10 bases and the J gene lost 3 bases, with 10 bases spanning the gap. CDR3 DNA: TGTGCCACCGGGACACTCAATCAGCCCCAGCATTTT. Amino acid sequence: CATGTLNQPQHF.

This clonotype was recorded once. V is TRBV6-5 and J is TRBJ2-7; 12 nucleotides line up with TRBD2. The CDR3 is 16 amino acids. V shed 2 bases and J 4 bases; nucleotides not matched to a gene: 6. Germline CDR1 and CDR2: MNHEY and SVGAGI. CDR3 sequence (DNA): TGTGCCAGCAGTTACGGGACTAGCGGGCCCGAATACGAGCAGTACTTC. Its protein is CASSYGTSGPEYEQYF.

At least ten counts were recorded for this clonotype. J is TRBJ2-7 and V is TRBV3-1, with D unclear. This CDR3 is built from 14 residues. Looked up from germline, CDR1 is LGHDT and CDR2 is YNNKEL (reference sequence). V gave up 8 bases and J gave up 0 bases, with 14 bases separating them. CDR3 protein: CASSLSGSSYEQYF. The DNA of the CDR3 is TGTGCCAGCTCCTTGTCAGGCAGCTCCTACGAGCAGTACTTC.

As for this clonotype: One junction end disagrees with the germline gene, perhaps due to a read error. This chain links TRBV6-1 with TRBJ1-2; D call uncertain. The length of the CDR3 is 12 residues. Per germline, CDR1 MNHNS and CDR2 SASEGT. Written as DNA, the CDR3 is TGTGCCATCAGTGAAGCGAATTATGGCTACACCTTC. Its protein product is CAISEANYGYTF.

Ten or more counts support this clonotype. CDR3: CAIRGGLLTDSTNYEQYF. For the CDR3, the DNA is TGTGCCATCAGGGGGGGACTGTTGACAGACTCTACCAACTACGAGCAGTACTTC. The gene calls are TRBV10-3 and TRBJ2-7; TRBD2 might be the D (6 bases). Germline loops: CDR1 ENHRY, CDR2 SYGVKD. V shed 6 bases and J shed 3 bases, with 27 bases lying between them. The CDR3 runs to 18 residues.

The chain employs TRBV24-1 and TRBJ2-5; no definite D call. The CDR3 extends over 15 amino acids. The germline gives CDR1 KGHDR, CDR2 SFDVKD. V lost 5 bases, J lost 8 bases, and 20 bases lay in between. CDR3 loop: CATSARTDLKSTQYF. CDR3 DNA sequence: TGTGCCACCAGTGCTAGAACGGACCTGAAGAGTACCCAGTACTTC.

This rearrangement joins TRBV10-1 to TRBJ1-1; no definite D call. This CDR3 is 13 amino acids long. V was trimmed by 4 bases and J by 0 bases, leaving 6 bases between them. Germline V gives CDR1 WNHNN, CDR2 SYGVQD (reference sequence). The CDR3 protein is CASSASLNTEAFF. The CDR3, as DNA: TGCGCCAGCAGTGCTAGCCTGAACACTGAAGCTTTCTTT.

This clonotype was observed at least ten times. This chain connects TRBV7-3 to TRBJ1-4; 7 bases line up with TRBD1. The CDR3 has 18 residues. In germline, CDR1 is SGHTA, CDR2 FQGTGA. Trimming cost V 2 bases and J 8 bases; bases outside gene matches: 17. The CDR3 loop is CASSLWERTGRGGEKLFF. CDR3 bases: TGTGCCAGCAGCTTATGGGAGAGGACAGGCCGGGGGGGCGAAAAACTGTTTTTT.

The V and J genes are TRBV7-4 and TRBJ2-7; no clear D gene. The CDR3 extends over 15 amino acids. CDR1 is SGHVT and CDR2 is SQSDAQ in the germline V gene. V lost 5 bases and J lost 2, with 16 bases in between. The CDR3 DNA sequence: TGTGCCAGCAGCACAACCTACGCCGCAGCCTACGAGCAGTACTTC. It encodes CASSTTYAAAYEQYF.

This clonotype has ten or more counts. The chain is built from TRBV20-1 and TRBJ2-7, with TRBD1 identical over 9 bases. The CDR3 sequence is 13 residues long. V shed 7 bases, J shed 3 bases, and the junction held 7 bases outside the gene matches. Germline CDR1 and CDR2: DFQATT and SNEGSKA (reference sequence). Here the CDR3 reads CSVHRGQGYEQYF. CDR3 bases: TGCAGTGTTCACAGGGGACAGGGCTACGAGCAGTACTTC.

The sample holds many counts of this clonotype. The rearrangement links TRBV5-1 to TRBJ2-7; possibly TRBD1 or TRBD2 for D (5 bases each). V was cut by 3 bases and J by 4 bases, with 11 bases left in between. Germline CDR1 SGHRS, CDR2 YFSETQ. The CDR3 has 13 residues. CDR3 DNA sequence: TGCGCCAGCAGCTCGGGTGGGGGATACGAGCAGTACTTC. Its protein product is CASSSGGGYEQYF.

This chain uses TRBV29-1 with TRBJ1-1, with TRBD1 matching 10 bases. The V and J ends lost 4 bases and 1 base, in that order; junction bases with no gene match: 6. This CDR3 spans 15 amino acids. The germline V gene has CDR1 SQVTM and CDR2 ANQGSEA. The CDR3 region is CSVAGTGERNTEAFF. The CDR3 DNA is TGCAGCGTTGCCGGGACAGGGGAGAGGAACACTGAAGCTTTCTTT.

This clonotype was found a few times. V is TRBV6-6 and J is TRBJ2-7; perhaps TRBD2 as D (6 bases). Germline V gene lookup returns CDR1 MNHNY and CDR2 SVGAGI (reference sequence). This CDR3 spans 15 amino acids. Trimming pared 6 bases from V and 2 bases from J, leaving 17 bases between. The CDR3 sequence is CASSHRGIPAYEQYF. CDR3 nucleotide sequence: TGTGCCAGCAGCCACCGGGGGATACCCGCCTACGAGCAGTACTTC.

Concerning this clonotype itself: It may be a read error: a sequence one base away is much more abundant. The chain couples TRBV6-1 to TRBJ1-1; 7 bases match TRBD1. This CDR3 comprises 12 residues. Germline assignment: CDR1 MNHNS and CDR2 SASEGT. Trimming removed 0 bases from V and 10 bases from J; junction bases left unmatched: 2. The CDR3 sequence is CASSEATGRAFF. CDR3 sequence (DNA): TGTGCCAGCAGTGAAGCGACAGGGCGAGCTTTCTTT.

This clonotype was picked up many times. The V gene is TRBV10-3, the J gene TRBJ1-3; 11 nucleotides line up with TRBD1. Looked up from germline, CDR1 is ENHRY and CDR2 is SYGVKD. The CDR3 runs 14 residues. The trim removed 6 bases at V and 6 bases at J, leaving 4 bases unmatched. As DNA, the CDR3 is TGTGCCATCAGACACGGACAGGGGGCAAACACCATATATTTT. This translates into CAIRHGQGANTIYF.